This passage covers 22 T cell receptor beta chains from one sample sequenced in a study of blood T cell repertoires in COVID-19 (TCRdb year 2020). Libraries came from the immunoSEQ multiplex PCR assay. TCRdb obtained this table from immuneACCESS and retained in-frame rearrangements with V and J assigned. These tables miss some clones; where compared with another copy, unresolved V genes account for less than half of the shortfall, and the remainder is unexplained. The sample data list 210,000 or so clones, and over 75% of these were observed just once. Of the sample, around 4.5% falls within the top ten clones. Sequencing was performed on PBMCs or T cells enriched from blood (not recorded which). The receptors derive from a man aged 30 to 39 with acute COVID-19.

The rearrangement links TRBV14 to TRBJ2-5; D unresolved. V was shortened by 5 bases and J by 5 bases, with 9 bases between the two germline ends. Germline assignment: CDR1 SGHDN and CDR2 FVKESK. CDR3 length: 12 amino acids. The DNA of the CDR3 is TGTGCCAGCAGCTTTCTCGGGGAGACCCAGTACTTC. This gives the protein CASSFLGETQYF.

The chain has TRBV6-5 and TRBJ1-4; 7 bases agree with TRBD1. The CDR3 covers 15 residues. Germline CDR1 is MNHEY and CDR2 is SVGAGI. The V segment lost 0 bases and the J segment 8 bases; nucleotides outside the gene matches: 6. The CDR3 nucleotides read TGTGCCAGCAGTTACTCTCCGGGACAGTCAGAAAAACTGTTTTTT. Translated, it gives CASSYSPGQSEKLFF.

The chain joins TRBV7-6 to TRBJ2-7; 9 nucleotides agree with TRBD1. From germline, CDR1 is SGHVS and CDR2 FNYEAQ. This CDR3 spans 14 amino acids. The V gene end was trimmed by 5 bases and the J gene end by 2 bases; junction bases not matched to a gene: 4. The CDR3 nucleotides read TGTGCCAGCAGCCCGACAGGGGGACCCTACGAGCAGTACTTC. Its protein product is CASSPTGGPYEQYF.

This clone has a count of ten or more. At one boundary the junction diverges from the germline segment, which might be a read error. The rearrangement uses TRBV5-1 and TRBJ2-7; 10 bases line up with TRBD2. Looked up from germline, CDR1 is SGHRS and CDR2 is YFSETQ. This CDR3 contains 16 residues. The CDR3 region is CASKDSGGPHSSEQYF. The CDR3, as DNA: TGCGCCAGCAAGGATAGCGGGGGGCCCCATTCCTCCGAGCAGTACTTC.

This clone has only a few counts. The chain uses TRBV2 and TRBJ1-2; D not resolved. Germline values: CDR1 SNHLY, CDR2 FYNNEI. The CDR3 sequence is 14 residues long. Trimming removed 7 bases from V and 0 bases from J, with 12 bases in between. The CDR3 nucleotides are TGTGCCAGCAAGTCCCACGGTGCTAACTATGGCTACACCTTC. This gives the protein CASKSHGANYGYTF.

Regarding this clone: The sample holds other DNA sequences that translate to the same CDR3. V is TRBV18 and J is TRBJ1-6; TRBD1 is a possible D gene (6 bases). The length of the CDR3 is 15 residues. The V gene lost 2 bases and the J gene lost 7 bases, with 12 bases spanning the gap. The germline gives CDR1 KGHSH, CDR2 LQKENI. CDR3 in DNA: TGTGCCAGCTCACCATTGGGCCAGGGGAATTCACCCCTCCACTTT. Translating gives CASSPLGQGNSPLHF.

The CDR3 loop reads CASSLPGQGTEAFF. DNA of the CDR3: TGTGCCAGCAGCCTTCCGGGACAGGGCACTGAAGCTTTCTTT. The chain combines TRBV14 with TRBJ1-1; 9 bases line up with TRBD1. CDR1 and CDR2 (germline): SGHDN, FVKESK. The CDR3 contains 14 residues. Trimming at V came to 4 bases and at J to 4 bases, leaving 4 bases not matched to a gene.

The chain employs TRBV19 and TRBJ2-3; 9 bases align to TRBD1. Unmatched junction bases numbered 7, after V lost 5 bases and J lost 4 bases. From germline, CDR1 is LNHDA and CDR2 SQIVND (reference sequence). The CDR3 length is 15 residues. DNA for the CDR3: TGTGCCAGTAGTCCCGGGACAGGGAGGCCAGATACGCAGTATTTT. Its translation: CASSPGTGRPDTQYF.

The CDR3 DNA is TGTGCCAGCAGCCCACCTGACTTATTTACAGATACGCAGTATTTT. Translating gives CASSPPDLFTDTQYF. The chain employs TRBV5-4 and TRBJ2-3; D gene ambiguous. The V gene's germline CDR1 is SGHNT and CDR2 YYREEE (reference sequence). The CDR3 totals 15 residues. V lost 4 bases and J lost 3, with 15 bases in between.

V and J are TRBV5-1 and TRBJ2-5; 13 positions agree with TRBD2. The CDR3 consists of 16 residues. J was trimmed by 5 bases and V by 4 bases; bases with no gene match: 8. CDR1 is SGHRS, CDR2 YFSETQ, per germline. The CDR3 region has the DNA TGCGCCAGCAGCGGCACAACTAGCGGGGGGGCCGAGACCCAGTACTTC. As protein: CASSGTTSGGAETQYF.

CDR3 amino acids: CASRTSGGADTQYF. The DNA for the CDR3 is TGTGCCAGCAGGACTAGCGGGGGGGCAGATACGCAGTATTTT. The rearrangement joins TRBV6-5 to TRBJ2-3; TRBD2 agrees at 14 bases. The CDR3 extends over 14 amino acids. CDR1 is MNHEY and CDR2 is SVGAGI in the germline V gene. With 6 bases clipped from V and 4 bases from J, the junction kept 0 bases outside the gene matches.

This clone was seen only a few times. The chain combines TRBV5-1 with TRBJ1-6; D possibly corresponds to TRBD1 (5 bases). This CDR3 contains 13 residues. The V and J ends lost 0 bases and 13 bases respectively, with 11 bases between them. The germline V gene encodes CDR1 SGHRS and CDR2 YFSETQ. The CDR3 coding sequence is TGCGCCAGCAGCTTGGACGGGGGTCGGCCCCTCCACTTT. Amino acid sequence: CASSLDGGRPLHF.

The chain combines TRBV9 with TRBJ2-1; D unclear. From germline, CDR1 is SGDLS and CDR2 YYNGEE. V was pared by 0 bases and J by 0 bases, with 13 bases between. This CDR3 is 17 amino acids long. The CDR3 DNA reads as TGTGCCAGCAGCGTAGAAGGTCATCCAGGCTCCTACAATGAGCAGTTCTTC. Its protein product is CASSVEGHPGSYNEQFF.

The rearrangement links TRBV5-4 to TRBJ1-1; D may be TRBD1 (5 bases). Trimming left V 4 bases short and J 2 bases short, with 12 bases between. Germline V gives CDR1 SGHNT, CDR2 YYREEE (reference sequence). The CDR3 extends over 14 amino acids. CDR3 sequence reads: CASSKGHLNTEAFF. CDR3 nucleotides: TGTGCCAGCAGCAAAGGACACCTCAACACTGAAGCTTTCTTT.

CDR3: CASSVEVRAGVGNSPLHF. In DNA, the CDR3 is TGTGCCAGCAGCGTAGAGGTTCGGGCAGGGGTGGGAAATTCACCCCTCCACTTT. The chain has TRBV9 and TRBJ1-6, with a possible D match to TRBD1 (6 bases). This CDR3 has 18 residues. V lost 0 bases, J lost 7 bases, and 20 bases lay in between. Germline V gives CDR1 SGDLS, CDR2 YYNGEE.

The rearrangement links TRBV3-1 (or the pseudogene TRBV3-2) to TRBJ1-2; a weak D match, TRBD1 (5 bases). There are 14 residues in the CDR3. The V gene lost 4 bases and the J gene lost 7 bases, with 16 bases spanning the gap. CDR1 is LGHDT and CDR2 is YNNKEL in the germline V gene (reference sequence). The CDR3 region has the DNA TGTGCCAGCAGCCCCAAGGGAGGGCAGGGTGGCTACACCTTC. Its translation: CASSPKGGQGGYTF.

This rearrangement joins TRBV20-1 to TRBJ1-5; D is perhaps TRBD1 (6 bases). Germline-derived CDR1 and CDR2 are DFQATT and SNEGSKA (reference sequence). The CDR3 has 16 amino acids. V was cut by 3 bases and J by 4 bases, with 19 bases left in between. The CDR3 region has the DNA TGCAGTGCTAGTTTGCAGGGGTCCTCCTCTAATCAGCCCCAGCATTTT. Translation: CSASLQGSSSNQPQHF.

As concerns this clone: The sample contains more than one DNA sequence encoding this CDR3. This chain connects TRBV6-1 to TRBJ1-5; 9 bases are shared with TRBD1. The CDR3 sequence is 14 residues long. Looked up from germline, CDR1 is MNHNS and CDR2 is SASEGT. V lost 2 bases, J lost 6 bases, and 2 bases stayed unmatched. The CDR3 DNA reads TGTGCCAGCAGTGAAACAGGGGGCGGTCAGCCCCAGCATTTT. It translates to CASSETGGGQPQHF.

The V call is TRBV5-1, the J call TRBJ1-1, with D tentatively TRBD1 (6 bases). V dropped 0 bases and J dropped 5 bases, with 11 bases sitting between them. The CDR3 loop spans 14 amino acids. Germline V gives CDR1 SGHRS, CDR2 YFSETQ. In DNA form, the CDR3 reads TGCGCCAGCAGCTTGGATACAGGGCTGACTGAAGCTTTCTTT. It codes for CASSLDTGLTEAFF.

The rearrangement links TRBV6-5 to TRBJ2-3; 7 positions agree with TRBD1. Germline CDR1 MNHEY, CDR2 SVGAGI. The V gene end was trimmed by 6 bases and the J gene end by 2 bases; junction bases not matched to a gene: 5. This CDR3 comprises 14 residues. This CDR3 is CASRDRDDTDTQYF. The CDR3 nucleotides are TGTGCCAGCAGAGACAGGGACGACACAGATACGCAGTATTTT.

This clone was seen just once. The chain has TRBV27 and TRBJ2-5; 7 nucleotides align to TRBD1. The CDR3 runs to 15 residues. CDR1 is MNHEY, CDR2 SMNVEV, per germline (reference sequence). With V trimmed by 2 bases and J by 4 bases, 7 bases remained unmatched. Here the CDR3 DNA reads TGTGCCAGCAGTTTAGGGTACAGGGGAGTAGAGACCCAGTACTTC. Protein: CASSLGYRGVETQYF.

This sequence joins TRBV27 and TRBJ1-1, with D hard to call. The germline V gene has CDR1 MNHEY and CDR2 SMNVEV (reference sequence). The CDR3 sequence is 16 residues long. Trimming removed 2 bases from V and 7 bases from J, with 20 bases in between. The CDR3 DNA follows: TGTGCCAGCAGTTTAGGTGGGATTCGGGGAACTTTTGAAGCTTTCTTT. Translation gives CASSLGGIRGTFEAFF.